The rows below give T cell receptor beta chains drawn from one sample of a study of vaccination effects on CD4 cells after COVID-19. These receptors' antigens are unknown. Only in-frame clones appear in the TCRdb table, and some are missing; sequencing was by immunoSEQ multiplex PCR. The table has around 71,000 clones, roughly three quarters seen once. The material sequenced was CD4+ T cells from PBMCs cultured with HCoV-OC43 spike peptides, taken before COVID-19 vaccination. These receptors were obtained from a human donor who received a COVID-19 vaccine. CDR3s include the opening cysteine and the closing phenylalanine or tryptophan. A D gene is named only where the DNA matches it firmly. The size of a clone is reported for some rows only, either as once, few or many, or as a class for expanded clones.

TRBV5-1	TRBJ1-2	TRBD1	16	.	CASSLGSGTGGYGYTF	TGCGCCAGCAGCTTGGGCTCCGGGACAGGGGGATATGGCTACACCTTC
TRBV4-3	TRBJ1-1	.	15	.	CASSQNPWQSTEAFF	TGCGCCAGCAGCCAAAATCCGTGGCAGAGCACTGAAGCTTTCTTT
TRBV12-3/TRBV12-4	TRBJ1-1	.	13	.	CASTGGGRTEAFF	TGTGCCAGCACCGGAGGGGGGCGAACTGAAGCTTTCTTT
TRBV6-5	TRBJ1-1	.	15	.	CASSYSWEGDTEAFF	TGTGCCAGCAGTTACTCCTGGGAGGGGGACACTGAAGCTTTCTTT
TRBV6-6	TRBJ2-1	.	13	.	CASTSGRNNEQFF	TGTGCCAGCACCAGCGGTCGGAACAATGAGCAGTTCTTC
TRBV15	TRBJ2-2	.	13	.	CATSRAYTGELFF	TGTGCCACCAGCAGAGCATACACCGGGGAGCTGTTTTTT
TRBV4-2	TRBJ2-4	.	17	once	CASSQEWVGVAKNIQYF	TGTGCCAGCAGCCAAGAATGGGTGGGGGTGGCCAAAAACATTCAGTACTTC
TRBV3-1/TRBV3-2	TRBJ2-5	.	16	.	CASSQALGTLAETQYF	TGTGCCAGCAGCCAAGCGTTGGGGACTCTCGCCGAGACCCAGTACTTC
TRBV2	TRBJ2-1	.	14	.	CASSEWGVGNEQFF	TGTGCCAGCAGTGAATGGGGCGTGGGCAATGAGCAGTTCTTC
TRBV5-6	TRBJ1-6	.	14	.	CASSLAGYNSPLHF	TGTGCCAGCAGCTTAGCAGGTTATAATTCACCCCTCCACTTT
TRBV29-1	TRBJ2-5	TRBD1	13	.	CSVVGTGQETQYF	TGCAGCGTGGTCGGGACAGGCCAAGAGACCCAGTACTTC
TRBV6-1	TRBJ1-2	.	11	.	CASSESFRYTF	TGTGCCAGCAGTGAAAGTTTTCGCTACACCTTC
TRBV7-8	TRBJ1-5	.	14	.	CASSLDVTGNPQHF	TGTGCCAGCAGCTTAGATGTAACCGGGAATCCCCAGCATTTT
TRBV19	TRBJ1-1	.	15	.	CASSKIPQGTTEAFF	TGTGCCAGTAGTAAAATCCCCCAGGGTACTACTGAAGCTTTCTTT
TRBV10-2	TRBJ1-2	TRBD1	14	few	CASQDRERNYGYTF	TGCGCCAGCCAGGACAGGGAGCGTAACTATGGCTACACCTTC
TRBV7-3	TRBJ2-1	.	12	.	CASSLPGQEQFF	TGTGCCAGCAGCCTACCTGGACAGGAGCAGTTCTTC
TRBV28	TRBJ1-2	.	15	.	CASSARTGRIIGYTF	TGTGCCAGCAGCGCACGAACAGGGAGGATTATAGGCTACACCTTC
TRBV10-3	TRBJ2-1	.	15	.	CAISESGGAYNEQFF	TGTGCCATCAGTGAGTCAGGAGGGGCCTACAATGAGCAGTTCTTC
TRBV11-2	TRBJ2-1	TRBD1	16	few	CASSSIQGRSYNEQFF	TGTGCCAGCAGCTCAATACAGGGGAGATCCTACAATGAGCAGTTCTTC
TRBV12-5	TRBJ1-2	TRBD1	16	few	CASGERTGTANYGYTF	TGTGCTAGTGGTGAGCGCACCGGGACAGCTAACTATGGCTACACCTTC
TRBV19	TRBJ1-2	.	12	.	CASTSGIYGYTF	TGTGCCAGTACCTCAGGGATCTATGGCTACACCTTC
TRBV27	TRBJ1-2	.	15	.	CASSSPGPIGYGYTF	TGTGCCAGCAGTTCGCCGGGTCCGATAGGGTATGGCTACACCTTC
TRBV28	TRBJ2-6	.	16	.	CAACGQSISGANVLTF	TGTGCCGCTTGCGGACAGAGTATCTCTGGGGCCAACGTCCTGACTTTC
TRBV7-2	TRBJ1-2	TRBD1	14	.	CASSSQTGNYGYTF	TGTGCCAGCAGCTCACAGACAGGGAACTATGGCTACACCTTC
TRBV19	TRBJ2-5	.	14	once	CASSISQGRETQYF	TGTGCCAGTAGTATATCACAGGGCCGAGAGACCCAGTACTTC
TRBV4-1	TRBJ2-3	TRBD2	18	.	CASSPLQAGTSARDTQYF	TGCGCCAGCAGCCCGTTACAGGCCGGGACTAGCGCGAGAGATACGCAGTATTTT
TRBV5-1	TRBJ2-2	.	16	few	CASSLGPGQNTGELFF	TGCGCCAGCAGCCTCGGCCCAGGACAGAACACCGGGGAGCTGTTTTTT
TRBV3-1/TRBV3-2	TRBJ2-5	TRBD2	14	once	CASTILAGEETQYF	TGTGCCAGCACCATACTAGCGGGCGAGGAGACCCAGTACTTC
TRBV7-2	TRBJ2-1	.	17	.	CASSLDRPGRRDNEQFF	TGTGCCAGCAGCTTAGATCGCCCGGGACGGAGGGACAATGAGCAGTTCTTC
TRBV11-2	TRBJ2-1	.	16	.	CASTSRGAVSYNEQFF	TGTGCCAGCACCTCCCGGGGGGCCGTTTCCTACAATGAGCAGTTCTTC
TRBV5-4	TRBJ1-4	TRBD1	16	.	CASSSRTGEFNEKLFF	TGTGCCAGCAGCTCAAGGACAGGGGAGTTTAATGAAAAACTGTTTTTT
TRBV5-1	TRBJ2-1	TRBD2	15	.	CASSALAGGKNEQFF	TGCGCCAGCAGCGCTCTAGCGGGGGGAAAGAATGAGCAGTTCTTC